This T cell receptor beta chain was profiled in a study of identical twins. Study-wide points: It was out-of-frame TCR alpha sharing in monozygotic twins that models underestimated. Sharing of beta out-of-frame sequences by twins showed a weaker excess.

TCRdb recomputed calls from the 5' RACE reads with MiXCR, one row per CDR3 protein. Here the sample spans 200,000 to 300,000 distinct CDR3 sequences, roughly 7% being singletons. In this sample, this clonotype turned up a few times. Its matching antigen is unknown. The CDR3 consists of 15 residues. Deletions cut 2 bases from V and 0 bases from J, with 11 bases between. Germline lookup yields CDR1 SGHRS and CDR2 YFSETQ. Another study also made use of these data, one on yellow fever vaccine responses in identical twins.

The sample consisted of memory (CD45RO+) T cells sorted from blood. This receptor was taken from a woman between 18 and 29 years old in good health. The chain has TRBV5-1 and TRBJ1-2; D gene ambiguous. The CDR3 spells CASSFQSGTNYGYTF. CDR3 nucleotides: TGCGCCAGCAGCTTCCAGTCGGGGACTAACTATGGCTACACCTTC.